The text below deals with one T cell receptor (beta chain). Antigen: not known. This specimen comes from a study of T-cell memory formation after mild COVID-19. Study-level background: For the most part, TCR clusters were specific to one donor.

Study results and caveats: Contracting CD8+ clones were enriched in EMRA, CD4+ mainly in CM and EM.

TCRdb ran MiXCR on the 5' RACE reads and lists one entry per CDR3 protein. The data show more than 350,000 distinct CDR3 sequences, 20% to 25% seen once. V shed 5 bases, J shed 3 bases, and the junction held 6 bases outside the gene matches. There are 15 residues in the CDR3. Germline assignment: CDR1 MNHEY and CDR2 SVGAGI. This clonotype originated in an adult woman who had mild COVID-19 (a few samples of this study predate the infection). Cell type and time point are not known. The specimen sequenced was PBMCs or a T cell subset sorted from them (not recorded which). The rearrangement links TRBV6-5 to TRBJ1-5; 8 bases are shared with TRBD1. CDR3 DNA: TGTGCCAGCAGTACACAGGGGGGGTTCAATCAGCCCCAGCATTTT. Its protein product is CASSTQGGFNQPQHF.